This entry lists 17 T cell receptor beta chains sequenced from one sample in a study of blood T cell repertoires in COVID-19. Assay: immunoSEQ multiplex PCR; the TCRdb copy retains only in-frame clones and omits some. The sample gives about 130,000 clones, roughly 79% of which show up once; less than 14% is in the top ten. Sample: peripheral blood. All receptors come from a human donor in a cohort sampled during active COVID-19.

V and J are TRBV6-6 and TRBJ2-3, with 7 bases identical to TRBD2. CDR1 and CDR2 from the germline V gene are MNHNY and SVGAGI (reference sequence). Trimming cost V 7 bases and J 0 bases; bases outside gene matches: 10. The CDR3 sequence is 16 residues long. CDR3 nucleotide sequence: TGTGCCAGCATAGGTTCGGGGGGATTTAGCACAGATACGCAGTATTTT. This codes for CASIGSGGFSTDTQYF.

This chain joins TRBV12-3 or TRBV12-4 and TRBJ1-5, with TRBD1 matching 8 bases. The CDR3 is made up of 13 amino acids. V was pared by 8 bases and J by 6 bases, with 6 bases of the junction left unmatched. CDR3 in DNA: TGTGCCAGCGCGGGGACAGGCACTCAGCCCCAGCATTTT. It yields the protein CASAGTGTQPQHF.

This chain uses TRBV5-4 with TRBJ2-3; D is undetermined. The CDR3 has 16 residues. Trimming took 5 bases from V and 2 from J, leaving 18 bases between them. CDR1 is SGHNT and CDR2 is YYREEE in the germline V gene (reference sequence). The chain's CDR3 is CASRIEVDTATDTQYF. Here the CDR3 DNA reads TGTGCCAGCAGGATAGAAGTTGACACTGCCACAGATACGCAGTATTTT.

The CDR3 protein is CASSLGFRDSGEQYF. The CDR3 DNA reads TGCGCCAGCAGCTTGGGATTCCGGGACAGTGGGGAGCAGTACTTC. The chain employs TRBV5-1 and TRBJ2-7; 7 positions agree with TRBD1. V trimming: 0 bases; J trimming: 7 bases; junction bases outside the gene matches: 10. The CDR3 sequence is 15 residues long. Germline V lookup: CDR1 SGHRS, CDR2 YFSETQ.

J is TRBJ2-3 and V is TRBV7-9; 9 nucleotides line up with TRBD2. The CDR3 sequence is 16 residues long. Germline V gives CDR1 SEHNR, CDR2 FQNEAQ (reference sequence). The junction had 6 bases not matched to a gene; V was cut back by 5 bases and J by 0 bases. This CDR3 reads CASSASSGTSTDTQYF. CDR3 sequence (DNA): TGTGCCAGCAGCGCTTCTAGCGGGACTAGCACAGATACGCAGTATTTT.

The rearrangement uses TRBV5-4 and TRBJ2-7, with 12 bases matching TRBD2. V shed 3 bases, J shed 4 bases, and the junction held 5 bases outside the gene matches. The CDR3 runs to 15 residues. Germline V lookup: CDR1 SGHNT, CDR2 YYREEE (reference sequence). The CDR3 is CASSSGLAGPYEQYF. The CDR3 DNA reads as TGTGCCAGCAGCTCAGGACTAGCGGGGCCTTACGAGCAGTACTTC.

V gene TRBV6-2 or TRBV6-3 combines with J gene TRBJ2-1, with 9 positions matching TRBD2. The germline gives CDR1 MNHEY, CDR2 SVGEGT. The CDR3 runs 18 residues. J lost 0 bases, V lost 2 bases, and 8 bases had no gene match. The DNA for the CDR3 is TGTGCCAGCAGTTACCAGCGGGGGGCATTAAGCTCCTACAATGAGCAGTTCTTC. It encodes CASSYQRGALSSYNEQFF.

V gene TRBV29-1 combines with J gene TRBJ1-2; TRBD1 is a possible D gene (6 bases). Germline values: CDR1 SQVTM, CDR2 ANQGSEA. V lost 0 bases and J 6 bases, leaving 14 bases between the germline ends. The length of the CDR3 is 14 residues. In DNA, the CDR3 is TGCAGCGTTGAAGATCGGGCAGGGGTGGATGGCTACACCTTC. Its translation is CSVEDRAGVDGYTF.

This clone was counted a few times. The chain couples TRBV4-2 to TRBJ1-6; no reliable D call. The CDR3 consists of 12 residues. Germline CDR1 is LGHNA and CDR2 is YNFKEQ. V lost 1 base and J 8 bases, leaving 3 bases between the germline ends. For the CDR3, the DNA is TGTGCCAGCAGCCAAGCGGATTCACCCCTCCACTTT. Translating gives CASSQADSPLHF.

The chain has TRBV28 and TRBJ1-4; D uncertain. V shed 6 bases and J shed 7 bases, with 18 bases lying between them. This CDR3 is built from 15 residues. Germline loops: CDR1 MDHEN, CDR2 SYDVKM. CDR3 in amino acids: CASRQEPLTPEKLFF. CDR3 in DNA: TGTGCCAGCAGGCAGGAACCGCTTACTCCTGAAAAACTGTTTTTT.

The V call is TRBV30, the J call TRBJ1-2; no firm D call. Germline CDR1 reads GTSNPN; CDR2 reads SVGIG (reference sequence). The ends were cut back, 1 base at V and 4 bases at J, with 13 bases in the middle. There are 14 residues in the CDR3. The CDR3 region has the DNA TGTGCCTGGAGTGAAGAGGGATGGAGCTATGGCTACACCTTC. Translating gives CAWSEEGWSYGYTF.

The gene calls are TRBV29-1 and TRBJ2-7, with 9 bases fitting TRBD1. In germline, CDR1 is SQVTM, CDR2 ANQGSEA. This CDR3 spans 14 amino acids. V was clipped by 7 bases and J by 0 bases; unmatched bases: 7. In DNA form, the CDR3 reads TGCAGCGCTATGCGACAGGGGGGCTCCTACGAGCAGTACTTC. Amino acids: CSAMRQGGSYEQYF.

The V call is TRBV4-1, the J call TRBJ2-7, with TRBD2 matching 7 bases. CDR3 length equals 16 residues. Trimming took 5 bases from V and 4 from J; bases not matched to a gene: 14. CDR1 is MGHRA, CDR2 YSYEKL, per germline. This CDR3 is CASSSTGEGPFYEQYF. CDR3 in DNA: TGCGCCAGCAGCTCGACGGGGGAGGGACCCTTTTACGAGCAGTACTTC.

The gene calls are TRBV29-1 and TRBJ2-1, with D perhaps matching TRBD1 (5 bases). This CDR3 contains 16 residues. V gave up 5 bases and J gave up 0 bases, with 17 bases separating them. Germline lookup yields CDR1 SQVTM and CDR2 ANQGSEA. The CDR3 DNA reads TGCAGCGTTAAATCCGGGCAGGGTGGCTCCTACAATGAGCAGTTCTTC. As protein: CSVKSGQGGSYNEQFF.

This chain uses TRBV5-1 with TRBJ2-2; D is uncertain. Between the trimmed V and J ends, which lost 1 base and 2 bases, there was a span of 12 bases. In germline, CDR1 is SGHRS, CDR2 YFSETQ. The CDR3 spans 16 residues. CDR3 nucleotide sequence: TGCGCCAGCAGCTTGTACAGCTACTTAAACACCGGGGAGCTGTTTTTT. It codes for CASSLYSYLNTGELFF.

V gene TRBV28 combines with J gene TRBJ2-7; possibly TRBD1 for D (6 bases). The CDR3 runs to 14 residues. Trimming took 6 bases from V and 2 from J, leaving 14 bases between them. The germline gives CDR1 MDHEN, CDR2 SYDVKM. The CDR3 bases are TGTGCCAGCAGCACAGGGCCAGGGACCTACGAGCAGTACTTC. The encoded protein is CASSTGPGTYEQYF.

V is TRBV5-1 and J is TRBJ1-2; 8 bases are shared with TRBD1. The CDR3 spans 14 residues. J lost 2 bases, V lost 4 bases, and 4 bases had no gene match. Germline CDR1 is SGHRS and CDR2 is YFSETQ. The CDR3 loop is CASSGTGGNYGYTF. CDR3 coding DNA: TGCGCCAGCAGCGGGACAGGCGGAAACTATGGCTACACCTTC.